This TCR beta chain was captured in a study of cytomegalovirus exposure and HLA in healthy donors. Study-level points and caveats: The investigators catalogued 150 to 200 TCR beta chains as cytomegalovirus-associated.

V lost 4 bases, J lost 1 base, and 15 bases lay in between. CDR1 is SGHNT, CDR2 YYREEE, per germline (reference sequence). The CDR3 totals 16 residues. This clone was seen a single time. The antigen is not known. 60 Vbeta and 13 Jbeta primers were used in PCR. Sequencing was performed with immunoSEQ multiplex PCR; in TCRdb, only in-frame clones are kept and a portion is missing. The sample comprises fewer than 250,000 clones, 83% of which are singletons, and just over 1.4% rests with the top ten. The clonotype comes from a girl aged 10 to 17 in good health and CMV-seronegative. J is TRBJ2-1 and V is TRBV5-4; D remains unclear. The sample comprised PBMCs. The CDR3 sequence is CASSGTVGSSYNEQFF. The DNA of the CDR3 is TGTGCCAGCAGCGGTACAGTAGGAAGTTCCTACAATGAGCAGTTCTTC.